This T cell receptor (beta chain) was identified during a study of blood T cell repertoires in COVID-19 (dated by TCRdb to 2018 to 2020). Some background on the complete study: Samples from collaborators originated in the United States, Italy and Spain and spanned both the acute and convalescent phases of COVID-19. Samples were obtained from the ongoing ImmuneRACE study (first 160 participants) and from about 1,300 subjects provided by 6 global collaborators. A de-identified subject ID, COVID-19 status, age in years and sex were almost always included in the sample metadata. Where HLA class I and class II types were available, the types were taken from metadata supplied by the sample provider, not from assay-based typing. The material from the prospective study consisted of cDNA or gDNA derived from T cells, B-cell-depleted T cells, or PBMCs. The repertoires were released in a freely available public database intended as a resource for research on the immune response to SARS-CoV-2. The dataset comprised deeply sampled blood TCRbeta repertoires from subjects exposed to, actively infected with, or recovered from COVID-19.

Comments on this clone: Its antigen is currently not known. No base-level quality is on record; no much larger clone is a single base apart.

The collaborating institutions used their own protocols to collect whole blood in K2EDTA tubes. For TCRbeta analysis, collaborator samples were shipped as frozen whole blood, as isolated PBMCs, or as DNA extracted from either sample type. TCRbeta CDR3 regions were amplified from genomic DNA by means of the immunoSEQ Assay, a bias-controlled multiplex PCR. Regarding the original processing steps: Within the assay, amplification of reference gene primers was used to estimate how many nucleated cells each sample contained. To quantify the absolute abundance of each unique TCRbeta CDR3 rearrangement, sequence reads were collapsed and filtered. For each sample, productive Simpson clonality was calculated as the square root of Simpson's diversity index over productive rearrangements. TCRdb retrieved this table from immuneACCESS and kept in-frame rearrangements only. Not all clones are present; in checked studies, unresolved V genes account for under half, and no reason is known for the remainder. Clone size and the V and J calls come from that table; the DNA yielded D and trimming. The sample yields approximately 26,000 clones; 85% to 90% were counted once. 2.5% to 3.5% of the sample lies in the top ten.

Overall results and qualifications from the work: The quantity of clinical and demographic metadata differed by source and by participant and was supplied without curation.

The TCR originated in a human donor in a cohort sampled during active COVID-19. Sequenced input: peripheral blood.

In nucleotide form, the sequence is TGTGCCAGCAGTGAAGCAGGAGGGTATAATCAGCCCCAGCATTTT. This gives the protein CASSEAGGYNQPQHF. The chain uses TRBV6-1 and TRBJ1-5; the D gene is unclear. The CDR3 goes from the cysteine to the phenylalanine over 15 residues. The CDR3 DNA has 45 bases and is translated from base 1. The CDR1 and CDR2 encoded by the germline V gene are MNHNS and SASEGT. The V and J ends are trimmed by 0 bases and 4 bases, leaving 10 bases between them.